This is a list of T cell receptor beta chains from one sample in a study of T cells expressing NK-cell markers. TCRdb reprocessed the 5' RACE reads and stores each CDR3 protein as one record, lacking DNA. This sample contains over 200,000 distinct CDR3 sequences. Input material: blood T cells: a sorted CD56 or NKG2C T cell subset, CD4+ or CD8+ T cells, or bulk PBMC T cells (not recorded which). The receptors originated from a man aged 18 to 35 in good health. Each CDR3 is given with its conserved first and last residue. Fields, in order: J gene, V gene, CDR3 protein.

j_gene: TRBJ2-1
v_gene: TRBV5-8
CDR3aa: CASSLKTSGGLYNEQFF

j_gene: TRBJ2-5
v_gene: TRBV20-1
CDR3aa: CSAGTSGQTGETQYF

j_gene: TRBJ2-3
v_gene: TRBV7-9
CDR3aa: CASSPRTLQSVTDTQYF

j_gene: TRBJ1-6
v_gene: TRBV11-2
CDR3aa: CASSLLPGRSPLHF

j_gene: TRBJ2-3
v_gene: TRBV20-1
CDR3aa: CSAKSAATQYF

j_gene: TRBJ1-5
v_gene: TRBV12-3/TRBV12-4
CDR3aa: CASSFRGTGGDLSNQPQHF

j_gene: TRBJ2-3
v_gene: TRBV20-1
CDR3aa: CSVAGGDTQYF

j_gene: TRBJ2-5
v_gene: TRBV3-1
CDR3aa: CASSHGGTGRTTQYF

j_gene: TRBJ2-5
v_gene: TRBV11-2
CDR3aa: CASSLERFVAGVRETQYF

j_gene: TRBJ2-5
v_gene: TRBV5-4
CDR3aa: CASSLGQARGGQETQYF

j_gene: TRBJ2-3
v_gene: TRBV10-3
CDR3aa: CAISTGSGSDTQYF

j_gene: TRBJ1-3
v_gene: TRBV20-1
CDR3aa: CSASSGGGGNTIYF

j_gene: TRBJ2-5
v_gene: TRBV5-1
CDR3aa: CASSQFRGQETQYF

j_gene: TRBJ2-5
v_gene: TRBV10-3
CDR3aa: CAIRRDARETQYF

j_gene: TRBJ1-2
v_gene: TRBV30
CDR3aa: CAWTRVAGFNYGYTF

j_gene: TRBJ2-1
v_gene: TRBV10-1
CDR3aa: CASSESGGTSGRKYNEQFF

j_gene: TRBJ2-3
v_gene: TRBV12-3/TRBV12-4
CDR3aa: CASSSGTSVSSDTQYF

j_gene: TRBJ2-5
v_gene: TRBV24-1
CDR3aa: CATSDTGTSEQETQYF

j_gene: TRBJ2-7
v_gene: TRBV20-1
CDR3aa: CSARLADHSYEQYF

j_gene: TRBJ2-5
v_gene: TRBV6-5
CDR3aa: CASSYSSIGPMAQYF

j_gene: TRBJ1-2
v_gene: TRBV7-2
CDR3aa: CASSLQNYGYTF

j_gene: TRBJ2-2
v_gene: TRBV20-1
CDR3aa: CSAGQGAPNTGELFF

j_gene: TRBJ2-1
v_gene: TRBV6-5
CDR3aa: CASSYRGLQFF

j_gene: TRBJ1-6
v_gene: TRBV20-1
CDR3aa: CSARRTANSPLHF

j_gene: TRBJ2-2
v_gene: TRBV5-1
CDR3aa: CASSLAGLAGGPGELFF

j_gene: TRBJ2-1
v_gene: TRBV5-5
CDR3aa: CASSFAGGNNEQFF

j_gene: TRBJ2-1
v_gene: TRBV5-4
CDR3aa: CASSLGQGNSYNEQFF

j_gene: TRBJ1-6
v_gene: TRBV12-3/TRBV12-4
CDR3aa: CASSLRAGAESPLHF

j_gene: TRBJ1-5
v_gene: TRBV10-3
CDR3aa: CAISEAQAINQPQHF

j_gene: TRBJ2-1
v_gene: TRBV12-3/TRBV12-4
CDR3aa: CASSQGGPQFF

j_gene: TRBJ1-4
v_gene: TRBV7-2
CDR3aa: CASTFQVGNEKLFF

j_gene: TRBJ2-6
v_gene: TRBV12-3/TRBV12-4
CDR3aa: CASSIGQRNNVLTF

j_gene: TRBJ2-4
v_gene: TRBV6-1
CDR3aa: CASRPGAGNIQYF